One sample yielded the 10 T cell receptor beta chains listed below, sequenced in a study of blood T cells in healthy people across ages. Primers used in a second PCR of roughly 6 to 11 cycles were a sample-barcoded 5' primer and a J-beta primer mix. TCRdb reprocessed the 5' RACE reads via MiXCR and lists one record per CDR3 protein. The table lists 700,000 to 950,000 distinct CDR3 sequences, around 46% of them singletons. The sample consisted of blood. These receptors were collected from an older woman in good health.

This chain joins TRBV30 and TRBJ2-5, with TRBD1 matching over 8 bases. Looked up from germline, CDR1 is GTSNPN and CDR2 is SVGIG (reference sequence). The CDR3 has 16 residues. The junction had 11 bases not matched to a gene; V was cut back by 1 base and J by 4 bases. CDR3 nucleotide sequence: TGTGCCTGGAGTGCAGGACAGGGAGGAGGTCCAGAGACCCAGTACTTC. Amino acid sequence: CAWSAGQGGGPETQYF.

CDR3 nucleotide sequence: TGTGCCAGCACCAATAGCGGGAGGGCCCTGGCGTACTTC. Translated, it gives CASTNSGRALAYF. V is TRBV28 and J is TRBJ2-4; 11 nucleotides match TRBD2. Germline V gives CDR1 MDHEN, CDR2 SYDVKM. The CDR3 is 13 residues long. The V segment lost 7 bases and the J segment 15 bases; nucleotides outside the gene matches: 11.

The chain combines TRBV6-5 with TRBJ2-7; tentatively, D is TRBD1 or TRBD2 (5 bases each). Per the germline V gene, CDR1 is MNHEY and CDR2 is SVGAGI. This CDR3 has 14 amino acids. The V end was cut by 5 bases, the J end by 2 bases, with 13 bases between. In DNA, the CDR3 is TGTGCCAGCAGTGGGACCCGGCAGCCCTACGAGCAGTACTTC. Translation gives CASSGTRQPYEQYF.

The V gene is TRBV11-2, the J gene TRBJ1-2; D is uncertain. The CDR3 spans 15 residues. Trimming removed 1 base from V and 3 bases from J, with 12 bases in between. Germline V gene data show CDR1 as SGHAT and CDR2 as FQNNGV. As DNA, the CDR3 is TGTGCCAGCAGCTTAGGGGCAGGAGGTGACTATGGCTACACCTTC. Amino acid sequence: CASSLGAGGDYGYTF.

The sample holds many counts of this clonotype. The V and J genes are TRBV6-6 and TRBJ2-3; D possibly corresponds to TRBD2 (7 bases). Looked up from germline, CDR1 is MNHNY and CDR2 is SVGAGI (reference sequence). CDR3 length: 19 residues. Trimming took 6 bases from V and 0 from J, leaving 25 bases between them. In DNA form, the CDR3 reads TGTGCCAGCAGCAGTTACGGCTTGGGCGGGGGCACTAGCACAGATACGCAGTATTTT. Its translation is CASSSYGLGGGTSTDTQYF.

This clonotype was found a few times. The chain couples TRBV28 to TRBJ1-2; possible D gene TRBD1, 5 bases. Deletions cut 4 bases from V and 7 bases from J, with 13 bases between. Germline V gene sequence: CDR1 MDHEN, CDR2 SYDVKM. This CDR3 comprises 13 residues. In nucleotides, the CDR3 is TGTGCCAGCAGTTCTGGGCGGGACGGTGGCTACACCTTC. Encoded protein: CASSSGRDGGYTF.

V gene TRBV5-1 combines with J gene TRBJ2-5, with 8 bases matching TRBD1. Unmatched junction bases numbered 16, after V lost 4 bases and J lost 11 bases. The CDR3 is 15 residues long. Germline CDR1 SGHRS, CDR2 YFSETQ. The CDR3 reads CASSPGQGRGNEQYF. The CDR3 DNA reads TGCGCCAGCAGCCCAGGACAGGGTCGGGGCAATGAGCAGTACTTC. Full variable domain (remainder filled in from reference TRBV5-1 and TRBJ2-5): KAGVTQTPRYLIKTRGQQVTLSCSPISGHRSVSWYQQTPGQGLQFLFEYFSETQRNKGNFPGRFSGRQFSNSRSEMNVSTLELGDSALYLCASSPGQGRGNEQYFGPGTRLLVL.

The chain uses TRBV28 and TRBJ2-5, with D possibly matching TRBD1 (6 bases). The J call may be wrong; the DNA end is better matched by TRBJ2-7. CDR3 length: 12 residues. The germline V gene has CDR1 MDHEN and CDR2 SYDVKM. The CDR3: CANSKTRGEQYF. For the CDR3, the DNA is TGTGCCAACAGCAAAACCAGGGGCGAGCAGTACTTC.

This clonotype has just a few counts. This sequence joins TRBV6-1 and TRBJ2-5; D is perhaps TRBD2 (7 bases). The germline gives CDR1 MNHNS, CDR2 SASEGT. Trimming cost V 2 bases and J 4 bases, with 11 bases left between them. This CDR3 contains 14 residues. CDR3 nucleotides: TGTGCCAGCAGTGAACGGGGGGCCGGAGAGACCCAGTACTTC. Translation gives CASSERGAGETQYF.

Remarks on this clonotype: A much more abundant neighbour one base away suggests this may be a read error. The J gene is TRBJ2-7, the V gene TRBV2; D possibly corresponds to TRBD2 (5 bases). CDR1 and CDR2 (germline): SNHLY, FYNNEI. V lost 7 bases and J 3 bases, leaving 10 bases between the germline ends. The CDR3 has 12 residues. CDR3 nucleotides: TGTGCCAGCAACGAGCGGAACTACGAGCAGTACTTC. Its protein is CASNERNYEQYF. The variable domain in full, completed from reference TRBV2 and TRBJ2-7, reads EPEVTQTPSHQVTQMGQEVILRCVPISNHLYFYWYRQILGQKVEFLVSFYNNEISEKSEIFDDQFSVERPDGSNFTLKIRSTKLEDSAMYFCASNERNYEQYFGPGTRLTVT.